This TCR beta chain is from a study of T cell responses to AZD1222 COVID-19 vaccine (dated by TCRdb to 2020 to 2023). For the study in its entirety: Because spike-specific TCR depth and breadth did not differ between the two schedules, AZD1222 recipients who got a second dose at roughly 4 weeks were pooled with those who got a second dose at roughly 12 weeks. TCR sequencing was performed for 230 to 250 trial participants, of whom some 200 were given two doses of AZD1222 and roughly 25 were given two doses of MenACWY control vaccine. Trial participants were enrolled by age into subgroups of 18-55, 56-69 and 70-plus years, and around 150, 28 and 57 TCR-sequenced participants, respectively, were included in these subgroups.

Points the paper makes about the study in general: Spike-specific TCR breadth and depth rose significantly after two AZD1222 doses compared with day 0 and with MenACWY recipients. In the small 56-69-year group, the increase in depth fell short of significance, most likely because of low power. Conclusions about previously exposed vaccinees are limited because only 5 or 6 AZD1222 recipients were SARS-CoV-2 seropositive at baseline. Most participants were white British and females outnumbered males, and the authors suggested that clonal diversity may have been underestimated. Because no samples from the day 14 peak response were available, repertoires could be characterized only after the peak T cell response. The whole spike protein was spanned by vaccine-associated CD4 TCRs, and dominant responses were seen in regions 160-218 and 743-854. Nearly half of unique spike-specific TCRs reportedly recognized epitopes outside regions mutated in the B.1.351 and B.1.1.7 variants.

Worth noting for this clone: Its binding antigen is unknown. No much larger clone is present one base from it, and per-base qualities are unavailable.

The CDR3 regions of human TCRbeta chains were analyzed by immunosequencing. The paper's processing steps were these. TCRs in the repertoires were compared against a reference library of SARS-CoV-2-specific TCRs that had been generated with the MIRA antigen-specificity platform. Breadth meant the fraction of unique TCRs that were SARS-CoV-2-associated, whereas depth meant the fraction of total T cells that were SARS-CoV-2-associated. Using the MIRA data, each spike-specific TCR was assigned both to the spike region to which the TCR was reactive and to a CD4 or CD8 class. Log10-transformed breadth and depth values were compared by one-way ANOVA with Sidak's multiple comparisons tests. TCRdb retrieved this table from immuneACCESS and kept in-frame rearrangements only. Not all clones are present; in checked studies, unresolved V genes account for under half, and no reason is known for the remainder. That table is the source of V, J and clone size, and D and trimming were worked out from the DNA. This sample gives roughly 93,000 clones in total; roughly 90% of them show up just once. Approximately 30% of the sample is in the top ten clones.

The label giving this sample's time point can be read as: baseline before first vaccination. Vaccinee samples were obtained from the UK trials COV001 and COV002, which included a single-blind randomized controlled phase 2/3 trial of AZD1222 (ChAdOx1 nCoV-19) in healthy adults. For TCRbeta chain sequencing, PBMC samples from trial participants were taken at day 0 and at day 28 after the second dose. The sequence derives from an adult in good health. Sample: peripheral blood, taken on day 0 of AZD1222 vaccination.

The CDR3: CASSRGGSPLHF. In nucleotides, the sequence is TGTGCCAGCAGCCGCGGGGGTTCACCCCTCCACTTT. The V and J genes are TRBV9 and TRBJ1-6; the D segment could be TRBD1, given 5 matching bases. Between the V and J ends, shortened by 4 bases and 9 bases respectively, the junction contains 8 bases. Counted from cysteine to phenylalanine, this CDR3 has 12 amino acids. CDR3 DNA only is kept here, 36 bases in frame from base 1. CDR1 SGDLS and CDR2 YYNGEE are derived from the germline V gene.